The T cell receptor beta chain under discussion was sequenced for a study of shared clonotypes between healthy human individuals. Study-level information: Serving as donors were two women and three men, whose ages spanned 18 to 49.

There are 15 residues in the CDR3. Germline V gene sequence: CDR1 SEHNR, CDR2 FQNEAQ (reference sequence). Losses at the gene ends were 5 bases for V and 3 bases for J; bases not matched to a gene: 10. Each sorted subset replicate got 200 ng genomic DNA, 30,000 or so genomes. TCRdb keeps only in-frame clones here, not all; method: immunoSEQ multiplex PCR. The sample holds some 2 million clones; about 95% are singletons and the top ten take 0.9% to 1.4%. Points on this clone: Its antigen is currently unknown.

Terminally differentiated effector memory CD45RA+ cells were excluded by CCR7 positive selection of CD45RO-negative cells. Whole-study findings and limits: The small donor group covered limited genetic and exposure diversity. Sequencing depth was expected to influence donor clonotype sharing.

The source of this sequence is a man between 18 and 29 years old in good health. The sample was naive CD8+ T cells sorted from blood. This chain links TRBV7-9 with TRBJ2-7; 7 bases agree with TRBD2. This CDR3 reads CASSGRASGYYEQYF. CDR3 DNA sequence: TGTGCCAGCAGCGGCCGGGCTAGCGGCTACTACGAGCAGTACTTC. Supplemented by reference TRBV7-9 and TRBJ2-7, the full variable domain reads DTGVSQNPRHKITKRGQNVTFRCDPISEHNRLYWYRQTLGQGPEFLTYFQNEAQLEKSRLLSDRFSAERPKGSFSTLEIQRTEQGDSAMYLCASSGRASGYYEQYFGPGTRLTVT.